These 4 T cell receptor beta chains originate from one sample sequenced in a study of blood T cell repertoires in COVID-19. The method was immunoSEQ multiplex PCR; TCRdb's version includes in-frame clones alone and lacks a portion of them. The sample lists roughly 200,000 clones; 70% to 90% were seen once. Source material: PBMCs or T cells enriched from blood (not recorded which). The receptors come from a woman in her thirties or forties in a cohort exposed to, infected with or recovered from COVID-19 (not recorded which).

CDR3 region: CASSQDSSLAEYTGELFF. As DNA, the CDR3 is TGCGCCAGCAGCCAAGACTCGAGTCTAGCGGAATACACCGGGGAGCTGTTTTTT. The gene calls are TRBV4-3 and TRBJ2-2; TRBD2 matches at 7 bases. Looked up from germline, CDR1 is LGHNA and CDR2 is YSLEER. With V trimmed by 0 bases and J by 3 bases, 10 bases remained unmatched. The CDR3 sequence is 18 residues long.

The rearrangement joins TRBV27 to TRBJ1-3, with 10 bases identical to TRBD1. J was trimmed by 4 bases and V by 6 bases; bases with no gene match: 9. The CDR3 totals 16 residues. CDR1 and CDR2 from the germline V gene are MNHEY and SMNVEV (reference sequence). This CDR3 reads CASSAGTGASGNTIYF. The CDR3 bases are TGTGCCAGCAGCGCCGGGACAGGGGCGTCGGGAAACACCATATATTTT.

The chain uses TRBV6-6 and TRBJ1-6; no reliable D call. The CDR3 covers 13 residues. Germline V CDR1 and CDR2: MNHNY, SVGAGI (reference sequence). V lost 2 bases and J lost 14, with 13 bases in between. The DNA of the CDR3 is TGTGCCAGCAGTTACGAGATATCGGGAGCCCTCCACTTT. As protein: CASSYEISGALHF.

The rearrangement uses TRBV28 and TRBJ1-2; 7 bases are a match to TRBD1. CDR3 length equals 12 residues. The germline gives CDR1 MDHEN, CDR2 SYDVKM. V gave up 10 bases and J gave up 5 bases; unmatched junction bases: 7. The CDR3 sequence is CATSTGDYGYTF. The DNA for the CDR3 is TGTGCCACAAGTACAGGGGATTATGGCTACACCTTC.